The 8 T cell receptor beta chains below were found in one sample sequenced in a study of CD8 T cells in ankylosing spondylitis. TCRdb independently ran MiXCR on the 5' RACE reads; one entry per CDR3 protein. Among under 250,000 distinct CDR3 sequences listed, more than 25% were seen once. Input material: blood, either unsorted or a sorted T cell fraction (not recorded which). Receptors originate from a male donor with ankylosing spondylitis or in good health (not recorded which).

V is TRBV6-1 and J is TRBJ2-5, with TRBD2 as a possible D gene (5 bases). CDR3 size: 13 residues. The V gene lost 7 bases and the J gene lost 5 bases, with 14 bases spanning the gap. CDR1 is MNHNS, CDR2 SASEGT, per germline. CDR3 loop: CASTTRLRETQYF. The CDR3 DNA follows: TGTGCCAGCACTACTAGGCTCCGCGAGACCCAGTACTTC.

With respect to this clonotype: The junction departs from germline at one end; a sequencing error may be responsible. J is TRBJ2-7 and V is TRBV2; D remains unclear. Germline CDR1 and CDR2: SNHLY and FYNNEI. This CDR3 is 11 amino acids long. CDR3 sequence: CASSDGPRSNF. The CDR3 nucleotides read TGTGCCAGCAGTGACGGACCCCGGTCTAACTTC.

V is TRBV20-1 and J is TRBJ2-1; no reliable D call. The CDR3 sequence is 12 residues long. The V and J ends lost 3 bases and 6 bases respectively, with 9 bases between them. CDR1 and CDR2 from the germline V gene are DFQATT and SNEGSKA (reference sequence). The CDR3 nucleotides read TGCAGTGCTAGTCGCTGGCCCAATGAGCAGTTCTTC. Translating it yields CSASRWPNEQFF.

This clonotype was picked up a small number of times. The genes are TRBV12-3 or TRBV12-4 and TRBJ2-5; TRBD2 matches at 14 bases. V trimming: 5 bases; J trimming: 5 bases; junction bases outside the gene matches: 7. CDR3 length equals 16 residues. The DNA of the CDR3 is TGTGCCAGCAGTCACGGGACTAGCGGGGGTTTGGAGACCCAGTACTTC. It encodes CASSHGTSGGLETQYF.

This clonotype was observed once. The chain is built from TRBV5-5 and TRBJ2-3; possibly TRBD1 for D (6 bases). The germline V gene encodes CDR1 SGHKS and CDR2 YYEKEE (reference sequence). Trimming shortened V by 4 bases and J by 2 bases, and 11 bases separated the two germline ends. This CDR3 region has 14 residues. DNA for the CDR3: TGTGCCAGCAGCCGAAGGACAGCCACAGATACGCAGTATTTT. Its protein is CASSRRTATDTQYF. The full variable domain, rest sourced from reference TRBV5-5 and TRBJ2-3, is DAGVTQSPTHLIKTRGQQVTLRCSPISGHKSVSWYQQVLGQGPQFIFQYYEKEERGRGNFPDRFSARQFPNYSSELNVNALLLGDSALYLCASSRRTATDTQYFGPGTRLTVL.

The gene calls are TRBV27 and TRBJ1-4, with a possible D match to TRBD1 (5 bases). V was pared by 5 bases and J by 7 bases, with 14 bases between. CDR1 is MNHEY and CDR2 is SMNVEV in the germline V gene (reference sequence). The CDR3 totals 14 residues. The CDR3 region is CASSRGERSEKLFF. The DNA for the CDR3 is TGTGCCAGCAGTCGAGGGGAGAGATCTGAAAAACTGTTTTTT.

The chain uses TRBV5-6 and TRBJ2-2, with a possible D match to TRBD1 (5 bases). Looked up from germline, CDR1 is SGHDT and CDR2 is YYEEEE. The CDR3 loop spans 13 amino acids. V was trimmed by 5 bases and J by 4 bases, leaving 9 bases between them. The CDR3 DNA sequence: TGTGCCAGCAGAAGCAGGGTCACCGGGGAGCTGTTTTTT. Protein product: CASRSRVTGELFF.

This clonotype turned up a few times. The chain carries TRBV7-9 and TRBJ2-7; no reliable D call. V lost 5 bases and J lost 5, with 16 bases in between. Germline V gene data show CDR1 as SEHNR and CDR2 as FQNEAQ (reference sequence). CDR3 size: 14 residues. The CDR3 sequence is CASSPTPSWDEQYF. In DNA, the CDR3 is TGTGCCAGCAGCCCAACCCCCAGTTGGGACGAGCAGTACTTC.